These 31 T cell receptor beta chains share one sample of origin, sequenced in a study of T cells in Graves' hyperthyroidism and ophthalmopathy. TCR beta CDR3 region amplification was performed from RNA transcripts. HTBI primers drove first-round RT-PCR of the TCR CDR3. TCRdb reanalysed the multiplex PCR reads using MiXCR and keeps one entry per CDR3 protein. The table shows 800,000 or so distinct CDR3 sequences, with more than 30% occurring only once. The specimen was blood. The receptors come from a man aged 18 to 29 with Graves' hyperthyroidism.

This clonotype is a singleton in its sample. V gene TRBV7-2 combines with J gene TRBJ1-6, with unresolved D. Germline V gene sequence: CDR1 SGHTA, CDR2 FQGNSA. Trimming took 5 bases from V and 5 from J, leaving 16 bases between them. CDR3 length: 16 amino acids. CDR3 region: CASSQAYSRNNSPLHF. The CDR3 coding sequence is TGTGCCAGCAGCCAAGCATATTCCAGAAATAATTCACCCCTCCACTTT.

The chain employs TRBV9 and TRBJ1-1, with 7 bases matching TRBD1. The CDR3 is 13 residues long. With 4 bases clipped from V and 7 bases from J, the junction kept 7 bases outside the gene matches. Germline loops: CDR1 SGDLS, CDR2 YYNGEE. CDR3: CASSLDRRDEAFF. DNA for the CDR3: TGTGCCAGCAGCCTGGACAGGCGGGATGAAGCTTTCTTT.

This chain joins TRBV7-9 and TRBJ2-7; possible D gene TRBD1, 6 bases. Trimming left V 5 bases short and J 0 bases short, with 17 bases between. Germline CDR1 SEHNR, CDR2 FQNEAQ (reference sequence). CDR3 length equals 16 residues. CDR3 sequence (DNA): TGTGCCAGCAGCCAAGTAACAGGGTCGAGCTCCTACGAGCAGTACTTC. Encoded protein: CASSQVTGSSSYEQYF.

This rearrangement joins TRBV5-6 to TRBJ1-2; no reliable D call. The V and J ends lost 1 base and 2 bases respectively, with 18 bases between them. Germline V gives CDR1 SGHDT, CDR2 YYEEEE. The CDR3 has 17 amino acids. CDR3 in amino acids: CASSLLQRGLRNYGYTF. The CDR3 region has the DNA TGTGCCAGCAGCTTGTTGCAGCGGGGATTGAGGAACTATGGCTACACCTTC.

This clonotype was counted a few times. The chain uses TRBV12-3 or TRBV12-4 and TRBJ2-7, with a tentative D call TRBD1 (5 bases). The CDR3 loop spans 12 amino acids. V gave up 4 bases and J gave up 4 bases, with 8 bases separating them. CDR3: CASSYRLYEQYF. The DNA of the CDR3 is TGTGCCAGCAGTTACAGGCTGTACGAGCAGTACTTC.

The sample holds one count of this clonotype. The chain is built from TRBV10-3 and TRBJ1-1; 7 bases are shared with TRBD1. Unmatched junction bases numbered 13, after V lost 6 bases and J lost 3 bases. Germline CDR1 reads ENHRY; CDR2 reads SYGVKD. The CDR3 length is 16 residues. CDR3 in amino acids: CAIREEDRAIYTEAFF. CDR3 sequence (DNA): TGTGCCATCAGAGAAGAAGACAGGGCAATCTACACTGAAGCTTTCTTT.

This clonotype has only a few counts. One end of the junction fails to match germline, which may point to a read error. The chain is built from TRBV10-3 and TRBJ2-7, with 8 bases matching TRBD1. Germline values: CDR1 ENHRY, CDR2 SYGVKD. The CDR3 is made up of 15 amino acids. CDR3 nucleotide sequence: TGTGCCGTCAGCCTCCGGGACAGGAGCTCCTACGAGCAGTACTTC. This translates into CAVSLRDRSSYEQYF.

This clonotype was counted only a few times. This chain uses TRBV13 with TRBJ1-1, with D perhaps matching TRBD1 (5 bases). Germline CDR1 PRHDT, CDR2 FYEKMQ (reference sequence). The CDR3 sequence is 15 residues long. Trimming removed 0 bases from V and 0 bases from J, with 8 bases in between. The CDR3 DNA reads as TGTGCCAGCAGCTTAGGGGGGCACATGAACACTGAAGCTTTCTTT. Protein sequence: CASSLGGHMNTEAFF.

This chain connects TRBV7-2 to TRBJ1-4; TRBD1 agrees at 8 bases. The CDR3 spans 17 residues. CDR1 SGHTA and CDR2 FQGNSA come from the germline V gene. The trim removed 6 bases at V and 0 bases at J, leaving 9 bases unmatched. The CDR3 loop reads CASSSRTGKPTNEKLFF. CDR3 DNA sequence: TGTGCCAGCAGTTCACGGACAGGGAAGCCAACTAATGAAAAACTGTTTTTT.

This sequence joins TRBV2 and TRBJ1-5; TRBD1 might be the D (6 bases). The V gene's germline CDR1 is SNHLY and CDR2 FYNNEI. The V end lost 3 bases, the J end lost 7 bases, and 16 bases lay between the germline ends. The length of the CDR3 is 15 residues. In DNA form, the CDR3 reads TGTGCCAGCAGTGAGTTAGACAGGAGGGGGCAGCCCCAGCATTTT. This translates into CASSELDRRGQPQHF.

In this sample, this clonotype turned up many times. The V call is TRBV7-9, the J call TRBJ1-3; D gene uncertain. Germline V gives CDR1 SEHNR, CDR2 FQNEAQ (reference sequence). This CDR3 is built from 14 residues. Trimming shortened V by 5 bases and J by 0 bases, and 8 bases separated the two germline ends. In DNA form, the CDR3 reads TGTGCCAGCAGCGCGGGCATCTCTGGAAACACCATATATTTT. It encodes CASSAGISGNTIYF.

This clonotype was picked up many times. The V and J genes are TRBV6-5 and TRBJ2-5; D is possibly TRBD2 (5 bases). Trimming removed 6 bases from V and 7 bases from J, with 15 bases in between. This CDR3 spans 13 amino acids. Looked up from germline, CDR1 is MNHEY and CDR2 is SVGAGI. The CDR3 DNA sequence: TGTGCCAGCAGCCGGGAACCTAGATGGACCCAGTACTTC. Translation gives CASSREPRWTQYF.

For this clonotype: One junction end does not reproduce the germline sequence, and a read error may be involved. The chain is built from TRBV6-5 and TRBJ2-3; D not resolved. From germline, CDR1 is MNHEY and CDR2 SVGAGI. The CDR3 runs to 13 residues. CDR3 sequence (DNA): TGTGCCAGCAGCTACTGGGACACAGATACGCAGTATTTT. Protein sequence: CASSYWDTDTQYF.

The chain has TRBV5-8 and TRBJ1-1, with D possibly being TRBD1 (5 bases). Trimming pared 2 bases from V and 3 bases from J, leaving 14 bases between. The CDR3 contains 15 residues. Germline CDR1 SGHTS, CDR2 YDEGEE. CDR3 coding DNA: TGTGCCAGCAGCTTAAGTGGGGGAGCTTACACTGAAGCTTTCTTT. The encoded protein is CASSLSGGAYTEAFF.

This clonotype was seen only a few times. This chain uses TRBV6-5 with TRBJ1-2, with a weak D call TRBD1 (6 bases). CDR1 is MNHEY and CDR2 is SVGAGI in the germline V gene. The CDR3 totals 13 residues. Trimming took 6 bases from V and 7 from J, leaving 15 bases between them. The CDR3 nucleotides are TGTGCCAGCAGAACCGGGGGGCCGGTTGGCTACACCTTC. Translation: CASRTGGPVGYTF.

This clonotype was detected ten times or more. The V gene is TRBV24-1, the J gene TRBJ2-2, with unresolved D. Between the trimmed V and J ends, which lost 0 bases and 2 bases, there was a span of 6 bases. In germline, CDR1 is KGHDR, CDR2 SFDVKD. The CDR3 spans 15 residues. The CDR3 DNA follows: TGTGCCACCAGTGATTTGAGGCAAAACACCGGGGAGCTGTTTTTT. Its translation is CATSDLRQNTGELFF.

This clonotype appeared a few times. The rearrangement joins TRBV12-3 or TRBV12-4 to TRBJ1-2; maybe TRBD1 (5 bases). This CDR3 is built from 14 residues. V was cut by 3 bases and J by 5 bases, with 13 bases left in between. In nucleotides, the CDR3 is TGTGCCAGCAGTTTGACAGCTTTGGGTTATGGCTACACCTTC. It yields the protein CASSLTALGYGYTF.

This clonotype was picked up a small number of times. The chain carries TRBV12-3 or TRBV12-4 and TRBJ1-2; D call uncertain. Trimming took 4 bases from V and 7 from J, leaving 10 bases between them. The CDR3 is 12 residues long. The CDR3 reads CASSYQEAGYTF. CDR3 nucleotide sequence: TGTGCCAGCAGTTACCAGGAAGCTGGCTACACCTTC.

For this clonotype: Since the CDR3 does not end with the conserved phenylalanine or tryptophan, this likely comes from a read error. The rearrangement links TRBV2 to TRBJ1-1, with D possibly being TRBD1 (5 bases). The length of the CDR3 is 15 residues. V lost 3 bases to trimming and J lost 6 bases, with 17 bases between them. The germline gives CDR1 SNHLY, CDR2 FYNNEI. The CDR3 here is CASSDRGARIAEAFL. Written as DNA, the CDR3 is TGTGCCAGCAGTGATAGGGGCGCCAGGATAGCTGAAGCTTTCCTT.

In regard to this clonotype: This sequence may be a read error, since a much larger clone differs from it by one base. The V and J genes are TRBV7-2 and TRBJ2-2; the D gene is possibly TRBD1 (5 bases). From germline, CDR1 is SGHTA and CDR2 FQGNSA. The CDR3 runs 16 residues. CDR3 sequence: CATPSRVGANTWELFF. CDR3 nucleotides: TGTGCCACCCCAAGCAGGGTAGGGGCGAACACCTGGGAGCTGTTTTTT.

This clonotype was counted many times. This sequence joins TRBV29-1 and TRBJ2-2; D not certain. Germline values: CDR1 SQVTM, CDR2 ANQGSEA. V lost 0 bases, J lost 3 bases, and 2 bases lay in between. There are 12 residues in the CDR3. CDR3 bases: TGCAGCGTTGAAGAGGACACCGGGGAGCTGTTTTTT. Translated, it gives CSVEEDTGELFF.

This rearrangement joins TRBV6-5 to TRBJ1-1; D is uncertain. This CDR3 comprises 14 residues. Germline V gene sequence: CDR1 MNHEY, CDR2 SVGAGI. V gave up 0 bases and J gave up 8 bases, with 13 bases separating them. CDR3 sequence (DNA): TGTGCCAGCAGTTACTCGAAGGGCCTGGAGGAAGCTTTCTTT. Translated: CASSYSKGLEEAFF.

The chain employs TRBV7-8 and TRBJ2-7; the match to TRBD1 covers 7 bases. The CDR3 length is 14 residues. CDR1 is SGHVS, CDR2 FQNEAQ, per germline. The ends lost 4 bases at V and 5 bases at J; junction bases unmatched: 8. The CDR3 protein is CASSSGRQGHEQYF. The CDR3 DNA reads TGTGCCAGCAGCTCAGGAAGACAGGGCCACGAGCAGTACTTC.

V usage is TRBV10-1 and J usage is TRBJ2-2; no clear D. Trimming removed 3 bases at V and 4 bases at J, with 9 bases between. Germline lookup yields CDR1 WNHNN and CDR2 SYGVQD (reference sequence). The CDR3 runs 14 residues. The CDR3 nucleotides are TGCGCCAGCAGTGAAAATCCGACCACCGGGGAGCTGTTTTTT. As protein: CASSENPTTGELFF.

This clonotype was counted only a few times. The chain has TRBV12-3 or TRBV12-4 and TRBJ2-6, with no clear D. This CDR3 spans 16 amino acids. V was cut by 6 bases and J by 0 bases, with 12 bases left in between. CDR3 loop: CASRRTVTSGANVLTF. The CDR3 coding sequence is TGTGCCAGCAGACGGACGGTAACCTCTGGGGCCAACGTCCTGACTTTC.

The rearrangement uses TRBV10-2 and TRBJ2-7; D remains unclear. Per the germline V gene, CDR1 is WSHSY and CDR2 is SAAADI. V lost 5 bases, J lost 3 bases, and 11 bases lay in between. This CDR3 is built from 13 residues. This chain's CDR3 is CASSFSGLYEQYF. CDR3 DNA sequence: TGCGCCAGCAGTTTTTCGGGCCTCTACGAGCAGTACTTC.

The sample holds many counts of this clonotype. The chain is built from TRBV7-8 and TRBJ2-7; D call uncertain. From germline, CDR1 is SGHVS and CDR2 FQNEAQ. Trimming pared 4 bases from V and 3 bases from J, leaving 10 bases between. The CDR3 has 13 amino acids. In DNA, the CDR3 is TGTGCCAGCAGCTCACTCGCAGGCTACGAGCAGTACTTC. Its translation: CASSSLAGYEQYF. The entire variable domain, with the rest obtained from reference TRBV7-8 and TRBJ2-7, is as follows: GAGVSQSPRYKVAKRGQDVALRCDPISGHVSLFWYQQALGQGPEFLTYFQNEAQLDKSGLPSDRFFAERPEGSVSTLKIQRTQQEDSAVYLCASSSLAGYEQYFGPGTRLTVT.

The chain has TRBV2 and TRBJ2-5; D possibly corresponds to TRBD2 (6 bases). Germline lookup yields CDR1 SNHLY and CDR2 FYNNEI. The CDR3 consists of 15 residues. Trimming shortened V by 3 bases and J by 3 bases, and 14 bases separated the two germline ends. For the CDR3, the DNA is TGTGCCAGCAGTGATGAGGGACTGGCAAAAGAGACCCAGTACTTC. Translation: CASSDEGLAKETQYF.

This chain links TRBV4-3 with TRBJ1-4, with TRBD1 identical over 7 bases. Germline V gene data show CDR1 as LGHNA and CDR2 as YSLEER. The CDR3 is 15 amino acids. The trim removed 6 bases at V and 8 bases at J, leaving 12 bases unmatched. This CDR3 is CASSPSQVGGEKLFF. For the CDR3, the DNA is TGCGCCAGCAGTCCCTCGCAGGTAGGGGGCGAAAAACTGTTTTTT.

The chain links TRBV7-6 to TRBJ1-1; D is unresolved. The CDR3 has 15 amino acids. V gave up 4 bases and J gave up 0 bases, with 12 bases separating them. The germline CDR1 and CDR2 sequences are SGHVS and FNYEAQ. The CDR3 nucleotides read TGTGCCAGCAGCTATACTCCTGGGGTGAACACTGAAGCTTTCTTT. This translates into CASSYTPGVNTEAFF.

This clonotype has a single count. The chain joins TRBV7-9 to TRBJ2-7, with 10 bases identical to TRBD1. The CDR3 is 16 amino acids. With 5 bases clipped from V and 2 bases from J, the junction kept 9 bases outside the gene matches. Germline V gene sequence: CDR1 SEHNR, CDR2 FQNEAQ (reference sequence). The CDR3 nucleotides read TGTGCCAGCAGCCAAACGACAGGGGGCATTACCTACGAGCAGTACTTC. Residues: CASSQTTGGITYEQYF. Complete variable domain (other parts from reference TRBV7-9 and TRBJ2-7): DTGVSQNPRHKITKRGQNVTFRCDPISEHNRLYWYRQTLGQGPEFLTYFQNEAQLEKSRLLSDRFSAERPKGSFSTLEIQRTEQGDSAMYLCASSQTTGGITYEQYFGPGTRLTVT.